The TCR beta chain under discussion was sequenced for a study of blood T cell repertoires in COVID-19. Across the whole study: The analysed material was cDNA or gDNA that came from T cells, B-cell-depleted T cells, or PBMCs.

The CDR3 spans 12 residues. Trimming shortened V by 5 bases and J by 7 bases, and 9 bases separated the two germline ends. CDR1 and CDR2 (germline): SGHTA, FQGNSA. This clone was observed a few times. This table comes from immunoSEQ multiplex PCR, and its TCRdb copy is limited to in-frame clones, with some not included. The sample contains about 100,000 clones, 85% to 90% of which appear only once. The sequenced sample consisted of peripheral blood. The chain has TRBV7-2 and TRBJ1-5, with D unclear. The TCR comes from a man aged 55 to 70 with acute or convalescent COVID-19. The CDR3 nucleotides read TGTGCCAGCAGCACCTTCGGGCAGCCCCAGCATTTT. It translates to CASSTFGQPQHF.